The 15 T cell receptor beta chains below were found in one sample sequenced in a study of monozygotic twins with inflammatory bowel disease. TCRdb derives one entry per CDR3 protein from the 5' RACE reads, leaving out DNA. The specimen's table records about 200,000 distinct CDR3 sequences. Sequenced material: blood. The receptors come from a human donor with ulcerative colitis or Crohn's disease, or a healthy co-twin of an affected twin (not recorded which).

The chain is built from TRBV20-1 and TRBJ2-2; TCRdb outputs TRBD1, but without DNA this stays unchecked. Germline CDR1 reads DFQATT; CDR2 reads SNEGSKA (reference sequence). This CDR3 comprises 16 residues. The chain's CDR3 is CSARNLAGGNTGELFF.

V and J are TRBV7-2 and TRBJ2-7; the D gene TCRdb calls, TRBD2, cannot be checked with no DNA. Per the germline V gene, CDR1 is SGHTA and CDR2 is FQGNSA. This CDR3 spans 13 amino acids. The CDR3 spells CASSPGLPGEQYF.

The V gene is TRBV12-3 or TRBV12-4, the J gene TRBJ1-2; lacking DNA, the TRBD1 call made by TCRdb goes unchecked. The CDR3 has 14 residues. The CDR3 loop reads CASSGQGDHGGYTF.

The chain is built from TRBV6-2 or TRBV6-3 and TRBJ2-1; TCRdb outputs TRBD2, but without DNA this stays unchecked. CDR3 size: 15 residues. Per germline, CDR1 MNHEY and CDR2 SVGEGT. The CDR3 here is CASSPLGGRADEQFF.

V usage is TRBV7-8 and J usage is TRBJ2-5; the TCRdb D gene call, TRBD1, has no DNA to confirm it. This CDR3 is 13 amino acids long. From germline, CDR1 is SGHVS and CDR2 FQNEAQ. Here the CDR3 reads CASSPGIQETQYF.

CDR3 sequence reads: CASSPDSKNTEAFF. The rearrangement uses TRBV18 and TRBJ1-1; the D call of TRBD1 rests on TCRdb alone, since no DNA is present to check it. Per the germline V gene, CDR1 is KGHSH and CDR2 is LQKENI. The CDR3 is made up of 14 amino acids.

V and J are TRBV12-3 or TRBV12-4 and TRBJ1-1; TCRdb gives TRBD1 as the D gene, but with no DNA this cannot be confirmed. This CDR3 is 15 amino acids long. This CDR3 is CASSPTMGQGAKTFF.

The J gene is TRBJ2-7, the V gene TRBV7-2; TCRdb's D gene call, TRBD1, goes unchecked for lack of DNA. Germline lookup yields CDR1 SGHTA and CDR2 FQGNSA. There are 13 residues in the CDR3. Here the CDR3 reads CASSSNGIYEQYF.

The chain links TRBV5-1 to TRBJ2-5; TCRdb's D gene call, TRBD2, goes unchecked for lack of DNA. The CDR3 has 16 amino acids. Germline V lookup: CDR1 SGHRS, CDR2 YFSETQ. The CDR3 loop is CASSPGTSGAQETQYF.

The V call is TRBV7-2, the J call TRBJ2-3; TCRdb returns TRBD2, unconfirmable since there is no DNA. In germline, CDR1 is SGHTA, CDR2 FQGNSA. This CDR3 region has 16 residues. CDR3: CASSRNSGSPPPTQYF.

This chain's CDR3 is CASSLKGDTEAFF. The chain combines TRBV5-1 with TRBJ1-1; absent DNA, TCRdb's TRBD1 call cannot be checked. The CDR3 is 13 amino acids. Germline V gene sequence: CDR1 SGHRS, CDR2 YFSETQ.

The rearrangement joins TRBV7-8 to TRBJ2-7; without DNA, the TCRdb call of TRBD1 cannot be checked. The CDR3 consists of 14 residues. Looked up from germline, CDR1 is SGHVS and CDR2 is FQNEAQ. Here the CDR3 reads CASRSHGGLYEQYF.

CDR3 sequence: CASSQGRSDTQYF. The V and J genes are TRBV4-3 and TRBJ2-3. Germline assignment: CDR1 LGHNA and CDR2 YSLEER. The CDR3 contains 13 residues.

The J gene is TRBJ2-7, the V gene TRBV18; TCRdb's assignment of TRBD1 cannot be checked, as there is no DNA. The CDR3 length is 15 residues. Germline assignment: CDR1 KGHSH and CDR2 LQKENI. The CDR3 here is CASSPTRTGSYEQYF.

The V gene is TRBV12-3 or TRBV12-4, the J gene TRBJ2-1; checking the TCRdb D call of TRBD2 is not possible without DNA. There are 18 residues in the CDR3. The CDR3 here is CASSSNRLAGGRDNEQFF.